A selection of T cell receptor beta chains follows, all from one sample in a study of shared clonotypes between healthy human individuals. Assay: immunoSEQ multiplex PCR; the TCRdb copy retains only in-frame clones and omits some. The sample carries over a million clones, 75% to 85% recorded once. The specimen sequenced was memory CD4+ T cells from PBMCs. The receptors were sampled from a young man in good health. Some clones in this sample may be carry-over from other donors' samples. Each CDR3 is given with its conserved first and last residue. D genes are given only for firm matches. The size of a clone is reported for some rows only, either as once, few or many, or as a class for expanded clones.

clone size: .; V gene: TRBV28; D gene: TRBD1; J gene: TRBJ2-5; CDR3 protein: CASSSSFDRGVFGVQETQYF; CDR3 DNA: TGTGCCAGCAGTTCAAGCTTCGACAGGGGGGTTTTCGGGGTCCAAGAGACCCAGTACTTC
clone size: once; V gene: TRBV4-1; D gene: .; J gene: TRBJ1-2; CDR3 protein: CASSQEARFHGDGYTF; CDR3 DNA: TGCGCCAGCAGCCAAGAGGCGAGATTCCACGGAGATGGCTACACCTTC
clone size: .; V gene: TRBV28; D gene: TRBD2; J gene: TRBJ2-3; CDR3 protein: CASSSTSAPPYTQYF; CDR3 DNA: TGTGCCAGCAGTTCGACTAGCGCGCCCCCATACACGCAGTATTTT
clone size: .; V gene: TRBV15; D gene: TRBD2; J gene: TRBJ2-7; CDR3 protein: CATSRGGRYEQYF; CDR3 DNA: TGTGCCACCTCCCGGGGGGGGCGCTACGAGCAGTACTTC
clone size: .; V gene: TRBV4-2; D gene: .; J gene: TRBJ1-2; CDR3 protein: CASSQDGQGSYTF; CDR3 DNA: TGTGCCAGCAGCCAAGATGGGCAGGGCAGCTACACCTTC
clone size: once; V gene: TRBV5-1; D gene: .; J gene: TRBJ2-5; CDR3 protein: CASSLRGQETQYF; CDR3 DNA: TGCGCCAGCAGCTTGCGGGGCCAAGAGACCCAGTACTTC
clone size: .; V gene: TRBV28; D gene: .; J gene: TRBJ1-3; CDR3 protein: CASSSTGISGNTIYF; CDR3 DNA: TGTGCCAGCAGTTCCACAGGCATCTCTGGAAACACCATATATTTT
clone size: .; V gene: TRBV6-5; D gene: .; J gene: TRBJ2-7; CDR3 protein: CASSYRPAYYEQYF; CDR3 DNA: TGTGCCAGCAGTTACCGCCCCGCCTACTACGAGCAGTACTTC
clone size: .; V gene: TRBV5-1; D gene: .; J gene: TRBJ1-1; CDR3 protein: CASSSEGLDTEAFF; CDR3 DNA: TGCGCCAGCAGCTCCGAGGGACTCGACACTGAAGCTTTCTTT
clone size: .; V gene: TRBV28; D gene: .; J gene: TRBJ1-5; CDR3 protein: CASSTLSQPQHF; CDR3 DNA: TGTGCCAGCAGTACCCTTAGTCAGCCCCAGCATTTT
clone size: .; V gene: TRBV4-3; D gene: .; J gene: TRBJ2-3; CDR3 protein: CASSHDIDTDTQYF; CDR3 DNA: TGCGCCAGCAGCCACGACATCGACACAGATACGCAGTATTTT
clone size: .; V gene: TRBV6-6; D gene: .; J gene: TRBJ2-7; CDR3 protein: CASSSGAEQYF; CDR3 DNA: TGTGCCAGCAGTTCCGGGGCCGAGCAGTACTTC
clone size: .; V gene: TRBV5-1; D gene: .; J gene: TRBJ2-6; CDR3 protein: CASSLGHLISGANVLTF; CDR3 DNA: TGCGCCAGCAGCTTGGGACATTTGATCTCTGGGGCCAACGTCCTGACTTTC
clone size: .; V gene: TRBV7-9; D gene: .; J gene: TRBJ2-7; CDR3 protein: CASSLDGKPYEQYF; CDR3 DNA: TGTGCCAGCAGCTTAGACGGGAAGCCCTACGAGCAGTACTTC
clone size: few; V gene: TRBV14; D gene: TRBD2; J gene: TRBJ2-1; CDR3 protein: CASSPLEGGRYNEQFF; CDR3 DNA: TGTGCCAGCAGCCCACTGGAGGGAGGGCGCTACAATGAGCAGTTCTTC
clone size: once; V gene: TRBV27; D gene: .; J gene: TRBJ1-6; CDR3 protein: CASSSTQLGSSYNSPLHF; CDR3 DNA: TGTGCCAGCAGTTCCACCCAGCTAGGGAGCTCCTATAATTCACCCCTCCACTTT
clone size: .; V gene: TRBV27; D gene: .; J gene: TRBJ1-2; CDR3 protein: CASSLNGGYGYTF; CDR3 DNA: TGTGCCAGCAGTTTAAATGGGGGCTATGGCTACACCTTC
clone size: .; V gene: TRBV7-7; D gene: .; J gene: TRBJ1-1; CDR3 protein: CASSQNPGPANTEAFF; CDR3 DNA: TGTGCCAGCAGCCAAAACCCGGGGCCCGCGAACACTGAAGCTTTCTTT
clone size: .; V gene: TRBV7-2; D gene: .; J gene: TRBJ2-7; CDR3 protein: CASSQDGGTPKAYEQYF; CDR3 DNA: TGTGCCAGCAGCCAAGATGGGGGGACCCCAAAAGCCTACGAGCAGTACTTC
clone size: .; V gene: TRBV30; D gene: TRBD2; J gene: TRBJ2-5; CDR3 protein: CAWSARLAGRQETQYF; CDR3 DNA: TGTGCCTGGAGTGCTCGACTAGCGGGTAGGCAAGAGACCCAGTACTTC
clone size: .; V gene: TRBV6-1; D gene: .; J gene: TRBJ2-4; CDR3 protein: CASSPRTPDIQYF; CDR3 DNA: TGTGCCAGCAGTCCGCGGACCCCGGACATTCAGTACTTC
clone size: .; V gene: TRBV19; D gene: .; J gene: TRBJ1-2; CDR3 protein: CASLSRDGGTNYGYTF; CDR3 DNA: TGTGCCAGCCTCTCCCGGGACGGAGGAACTAACTATGGCTACACCTTC
clone size: .; V gene: TRBV11-2; D gene: .; J gene: TRBJ2-3; CDR3 protein: CASSFTRATDTQYF; CDR3 DNA: TGTGCCAGCAGCTTCACCCGGGCCACAGATACGCAGTATTTT
clone size: .; V gene: TRBV27; D gene: .; J gene: TRBJ1-5; CDR3 protein: CASSLGAYSNQPQHF; CDR3 DNA: TGTGCCAGCAGTTTAGGCGCCTATAGCAATCAGCCCCAGCATTTT
clone size: .; V gene: TRBV29-1; D gene: TRBD2; J gene: TRBJ2-7; CDR3 protein: CSARTSGSTYEQYF; CDR3 DNA: TGCAGCGCGCGGACTAGTGGGTCTACCTACGAGCAGTACTTC
clone size: .; V gene: TRBV11-2; D gene: TRBD2; J gene: TRBJ2-7; CDR3 protein: CASSLGHSGSGYEQYF; CDR3 DNA: TGTGCCAGCAGCTTAGGACATAGCGGGAGTGGATACGAGCAGTACTTC
clone size: .; V gene: TRBV18; D gene: TRBD1; J gene: TRBJ2-5; CDR3 protein: CASSPPRQGQETQYF; CDR3 DNA: TGTGCCAGCTCACCACCCCGACAGGGTCAAGAGACCCAGTACTTC
clone size: .; V gene: TRBV28; D gene: TRBD2; J gene: TRBJ2-7; CDR3 protein: CASSSIGTSGSREQYF; CDR3 DNA: TGTGCCAGCAGTTCCATAGGGACTAGCGGGAGTCGCGAGCAGTACTTC
clone size: .; V gene: TRBV18; D gene: TRBD1; J gene: TRBJ1-3; CDR3 protein: CASSPRTGDAGNTIYF; CDR3 DNA: TGTGCCAGCTCACCCCGGACAGGGGACGCTGGAAACACCATATATTTT
clone size: .; V gene: TRBV10-3; D gene: TRBD2; J gene: TRBJ2-3; CDR3 protein: CATGREARTDTQYF; CDR3 DNA: TGTGCCACGGGGCGGGAGGCCCGCACAGATACGCAGTATTTT
clone size: .; V gene: TRBV29-1; D gene: TRBD1; J gene: TRBJ2-7; CDR3 protein: CSVSPTGASYEQYF; CDR3 DNA: TGCAGCGTTTCCCCGACAGGGGCCTCCTACGAGCAGTACTTC
clone size: .; V gene: TRBV11-2; D gene: .; J gene: TRBJ2-3; CDR3 protein: CASSLGVGRRTDTQYF; CDR3 DNA: TGTGCCAGCAGCTTGGGGGTTGGGCGGCGCACAGATACGCAGTATTTT
clone size: .; V gene: TRBV28; D gene: .; J gene: TRBJ2-6; CDR3 protein: CASSPLLSGANVLTF; CDR3 DNA: TGTGCCAGCAGTCCCTTGTTGTCTGGGGCCAACGTCCTGACTTTC
clone size: .; V gene: TRBV5-1; D gene: .; J gene: TRBJ1-2; CDR3 protein: CASSLDSGLGGYTF; CDR3 DNA: TGCGCCAGCAGCTTGGACTCGGGCCTCGGTGGCTACACCTTC
clone size: .; V gene: TRBV5-4; D gene: .; J gene: TRBJ1-4; CDR3 protein: CASSLMGANEKLFF; CDR3 DNA: TGTGCCAGCAGCTTAATGGGGGCTAATGAAAAACTGTTTTTT
clone size: .; V gene: TRBV9; D gene: TRBD1; J gene: TRBJ1-1; CDR3 protein: CASSVAPSTGYGTEAFF; CDR3 DNA: TGTGCCAGCAGCGTAGCCCCATCGACAGGGTACGGCACTGAAGCTTTCTTT
clone size: few; V gene: TRBV5-1; D gene: TRBD1; J gene: TRBJ1-1; CDR3 protein: CASGPGQMNTEAFF; CDR3 DNA: TGCGCCAGCGGACCGGGACAGATGAACACTGAAGCTTTCTTT
clone size: few; V gene: TRBV5-4; D gene: .; J gene: TRBJ1-2; CDR3 protein: CASSPGITVYGYTF; CDR3 DNA: TGTGCCAGCTCCCCCGGGATTACCGTCTATGGCTACACCTTC
clone size: .; V gene: TRBV27; D gene: TRBD1; J gene: TRBJ2-7; CDR3 protein: CASSFGIGQGFLHEQYF; CDR3 DNA: TGTGCCAGCAGTTTTGGTATTGGACAGGGATTTCTTCACGAGCAGTACTTC